This T cell receptor (beta chain) was profiled in a study of blood T cell repertoires in COVID-19. The germline CDR1 and CDR2 sequences are SGHTA and FQGNSA. The length of the CDR3 is 13 residues. Trimming took 6 bases from V and 3 from J, leaving 12 bases between them. Libraries were prepared by immunoSEQ multiplex PCR; TCRdb keeps only in-frame clonotypes and omits some of them. The table lists tens of thousands of clones, around 90% of them singletons. The source of this sequence is a human donor with active COVID-19. The donor label of this sample is uncertain. Sequenced: peripheral blood. The rearrangement uses TRBV7-2 and TRBJ2-7, with D maybe TRBD1 (6 bases). The CDR3 region has the DNA TGTGCCAGCAGTCCGACAGGTATCTACGAGCAGTACTTC. It encodes CASSPTGIYEQYF.